These 26 T cell receptor beta chains were all obtained from the same sample, sequenced in a study of shared clonotypes between healthy human individuals. Data came from immunoSEQ multiplex PCR; TCRdb stores just in-frame clones and leaves some out. The sample shows some 350,000 clones, less than 85% of them seen only once. Sequenced input: memory CD4+ T cells sorted from blood. Subset denoted: CD45RA-negative fraction. The receptors come from a young man in good health.

For the CDR3, the DNA is TGCAGCGTTGATTTAGGGTTTAGTTCCGGAGAGACCCAGTACTTC. Translating gives CSVDLGFSSGETQYF. The rearrangement joins TRBV29-1 to TRBJ2-5; the D is unclear. V was shortened by 3 bases and J by 4 bases, with 18 bases between the two germline ends. The CDR3 spans 15 residues. From germline, CDR1 is SQVTM and CDR2 ANQGSEA.

The V call is TRBV6-5, the J call TRBJ2-7, with D perhaps given as TRBD1 or TRBD2 (6 bases each). V was cut by 0 bases and J by 3 bases, with 12 bases left in between. Germline V lookup: CDR1 MNHEY, CDR2 SVGAGI. The CDR3 runs to 15 residues. The CDR3 bases are TGTGCCAGCAGTTACTCGAGGGGGGCGGACTACGAGCAGTACTTC. Amino acids: CASSYSRGADYEQYF.

The rearrangement uses TRBV7-3 and TRBJ2-1; 7 bases line up with TRBD2. The CDR3 spans 17 residues. Germline V CDR1 and CDR2: SGHTA, FQGTGA. The V gene end was trimmed by 2 bases and the J gene end by 3 bases; junction bases not matched to a gene: 10. The CDR3 region is CASSLFGGGSIYNEQFF. The CDR3 DNA is TGTGCCAGCAGCTTATTCGGCGGCGGGAGTATCTACAATGAGCAGTTCTTC.

The chain couples TRBV5-1 to TRBJ2-7, with a weak D call TRBD2 (6 bases). Trimming removed 3 bases at V and 3 bases at J, with 13 bases between. CDR1 is SGHRS, CDR2 YFSETQ, per germline. The CDR3 is 14 residues long. The CDR3 sequence is CASSSGLQFYEQYF. In DNA form, the CDR3 reads TGCGCCAGCAGCTCGGGACTGCAGTTCTACGAGCAGTACTTC.

Regarding this clone: Within the sample, other DNA sequences also encode this same CDR3. The chain combines TRBV30 with TRBJ2-2; a possible D gene is TRBD2 (5 bases). With 0 bases removed from V and 4 bases from J, the gap between germline ends came to 6 bases. The CDR3 length is 13 residues. The germline V gene has CDR1 GTSNPN and CDR2 SVGIG (reference sequence). CDR3 loop: CAWSVGGTGELFF. The CDR3 region has the DNA TGTGCCTGGAGTGTCGGAGGCACCGGGGAGCTGTTTTTT.

J is TRBJ2-7 and V is TRBV10-3; D may be TRBD1 (5 bases). V dropped 4 bases and J dropped 5 bases, with 21 bases sitting between them. The CDR3 runs 16 residues. Germline V lookup: CDR1 ENHRY, CDR2 SYGVKD. CDR3 sequence: CAISVHDWTSPNEQYF. The DNA of the CDR3 is TGTGCCATCAGTGTTCACGACTGGACATCGCCCAACGAGCAGTACTTC.

The V gene is TRBV6-5, the J gene TRBJ2-7; no clear D gene. The CDR3 extends over 14 amino acids. Germline-derived CDR1 and CDR2 are MNHEY and SVGAGI. Between the trimmed V and J ends, which lost 8 bases and 0 bases, there was a span of 14 bases. The CDR3 spells CASHRAGLSYEQYF. The CDR3 nucleotides are TGTGCCAGCCATCGGGCCGGGCTCTCCTACGAGCAGTACTTC.

This chain uses TRBV28 with TRBJ2-6, with D hard to call. Germline V CDR1 and CDR2: MDHEN, SYDVKM. Between the trimmed V and J ends, which lost 6 bases and 0 bases, there was a span of 9 bases. This CDR3 has 15 residues. Here the CDR3 DNA reads TGTGCCAGCAGCCTCCAGGCCTCTGGGGCCAACGTCCTGACTTTC. Protein product: CASSLQASGANVLTF. Using reference TRBV28 and TRBJ2-6 for the parts outside the CDR3, the full variable domain is DVKVTQSSRYLVKRTGEKVFLECVQDMDHENMFWYRQDPGLGLRLIYFSYDVKMKEKGDIPEGYSVSREKKERFSLILESASTNQTSMYLCASSLQASGANVLTFGAGSRLTVL.

This rearrangement joins TRBV27 to TRBJ2-1; a weak D match, TRBD2 (5 bases). Germline V gives CDR1 MNHEY, CDR2 SMNVEV (reference sequence). CDR3 length equals 14 residues. Trimming left V 2 bases short and J 4 bases short, with 9 bases between. This chain's CDR3 is CASSLGRSYNEQFF. The CDR3 bases are TGTGCCAGCAGTTTAGGGAGAAGTTACAATGAGCAGTTCTTC.

J is TRBJ2-7 and V is TRBV2, with D possibly being TRBD1 (5 bases). Germline V gene sequence: CDR1 SNHLY, CDR2 FYNNEI. This CDR3 has 14 amino acids. V was trimmed by 6 bases and J by 7 bases, leaving 19 bases between them. Here the CDR3 reads CASRLLARVGEQYF. The CDR3 DNA is TGTGCCAGCAGGCTGTTGGCCAGGGTCGGAGAGCAGTACTTC. Based on the CDR3 plus reference TRBV2 and TRBJ2-7, the full variable domain is EPEVTQTPSHQVTQMGQEVILRCVPISNHLYFYWYRQILGQKVEFLVSFYNNEISEKSEIFDDQFSVERPDGSNFTLKIRSTKLEDSAMYFCASRLLARVGEQYFGPGTRLTVT.

This sequence joins TRBV5-1 and TRBJ2-1; D unresolved. Germline CDR1 is SGHRS and CDR2 is YFSETQ. CDR3 size: 14 residues. Trimming shortened V by 0 bases and J by 5 bases, and 9 bases separated the two germline ends. The CDR3 DNA follows: TGCGCCAGCAGCTTGGCCCCTAGAAACAATGAGCAGTTCTTC. Protein product: CASSLAPRNNEQFF.

The rearrangement uses TRBV2 and TRBJ2-5; maybe TRBD1 (6 bases). The CDR3 extends over 15 amino acids. Trimming cost V 6 bases and J 2 bases, with 16 bases left between them. Germline CDR1 and CDR2: SNHLY and FYNNEI. The CDR3 region is CASSGRGESQETQYF. Here the CDR3 DNA reads TGTGCCAGCAGCGGCAGGGGCGAATCGCAAGAGACCCAGTACTTC.

Ten or more counts support this clone. The V call is TRBV7-2, the J call TRBJ2-5; tentative D call: TRBD2 (6 bases). Germline V gives CDR1 SGHTA, CDR2 FQGNSA. Trimming took off 1 base at V and 3 bases at J, with 9 bases between the two ends. This CDR3 contains 14 residues. DNA of the CDR3: TGTGCCAGCAGCTTAGTAGCGGCCGAAGAGACCCAGTACTTC. Translating gives CASSLVAAEETQYF.

This sequence joins TRBV2 and TRBJ2-7, with 8 bases identical to TRBD2. Trimming removed 10 bases from V and 5 bases from J; junction bases left unmatched: 13. The length of the CDR3 is 14 residues. Germline V gene lookup returns CDR1 SNHLY and CDR2 FYNNEI. CDR3 residues: CATSRTSWFDEQYF. The CDR3 nucleotides read TGTGCCACGAGTAGGACTAGCTGGTTCGACGAGCAGTACTTC. Full variable domain (missing parts from reference TRBV2 and TRBJ2-7): EPEVTQTPSHQVTQMGQEVILRCVPISNHLYFYWYRQILGQKVEFLVSFYNNEISEKSEIFDDQFSVERPDGSNFTLKIRSTKLEDSAMYFCATSRTSWFDEQYFGPGTRLTVT.

This rearrangement joins TRBV5-4 to TRBJ2-3; TRBD1 is a possible D gene (6 bases). Germline V gene data show CDR1 as SGHNT and CDR2 as YYREEE (reference sequence). The CDR3 has 16 residues. Trimming stripped 4 bases from V and 0 bases from J, with 15 bases between. Here the CDR3 reads CASSTPGAYSTDTQYF. The DNA of the CDR3 is TGTGCCAGCAGCACACCAGGGGCGTATAGCACAGATACGCAGTATTTT.

This clone was recorded a few times. The rearrangement uses TRBV5-1 and TRBJ1-4; the D is unclear. V shed 0 bases and J shed 0 bases, with 12 bases lying between them. This CDR3 comprises 17 residues. Germline CDR1 is SGHRS and CDR2 is YFSETQ. CDR3 loop: CASSLDIGSATNEKLFF. DNA for the CDR3: TGCGCCAGCAGCTTGGATATCGGGAGCGCAACTAATGAAAAACTGTTTTTT.

This sequence joins TRBV10-1 and TRBJ2-5, with 7 bases matching TRBD1. The CDR3 is 15 amino acids. In germline, CDR1 is WNHNN, CDR2 SYGVQD (reference sequence). V trimming: 6 bases; J trimming: 7 bases; junction bases outside the gene matches: 14. CDR3 protein: CASSYDLGRQGTQYF. The DNA for the CDR3 is TGCGCCAGCAGCTACGACCTGGGCCGACAGGGGACCCAGTACTTC.

V usage is TRBV18 and J usage is TRBJ1-2; 9 nucleotides match TRBD1. Unmatched junction bases numbered 10, after V lost 3 bases and J lost 8 bases. There are 15 residues in the CDR3. In germline, CDR1 is KGHSH, CDR2 LQKENI. The CDR3 nucleotides read TGTGCCAGCTCACCCCAGGGACAGGGCCCTAGAGGCTACACCTTC. Protein product: CASSPQGQGPRGYTF.

This clone was recorded a few times. This chain links TRBV5-1 with TRBJ2-3; D may match TRBD1 or TRBD2 (5 bases each). CDR3 length: 15 amino acids. The germline V and J ends were trimmed by 10 bases and 12 bases, with 30 bases remaining between them. CDR1 SGHRS and CDR2 YFSETQ come from the germline V gene. The CDR3 reads CAGRGHPPGAASQYF. CDR3 sequence (DNA): TGCGCCGGCCGGGGCCACCCACCTGGGGCGGCTTCACAGTATTTT.

The chain has TRBV5-1 and TRBJ2-4; D is tentatively TRBD1 or TRBD2 (5 bases each). V was shortened by 0 bases and J by 6 bases, with 19 bases between the two germline ends. The CDR3 extends over 17 amino acids. The germline V gene has CDR1 SGHRS and CDR2 YFSETQ. CDR3 sequence reads: CASSLANEGPLLNIQYF. In DNA form, the CDR3 reads TGCGCCAGCAGCTTGGCCAACGAGGGACCGCTCCTAAACATTCAGTACTTC. Full variable domain (remainder filled in from reference TRBV5-1 and TRBJ2-4): KAGVTQTPRYLIKTRGQQVTLSCSPISGHRSVSWYQQTPGQGLQFLFEYFSETQRNKGNFPGRFSGRQFSNSRSEMNVSTLELGDSALYLCASSLANEGPLLNIQYFGAGTRLSVL.

The chain recombines TRBV10-1 with TRBJ2-1, with TRBD1 identical over 8 bases. Germline V lookup: CDR1 WNHNN, CDR2 SYGVQD (reference sequence). This CDR3 has 14 amino acids. With 7 bases clipped from V and 8 bases from J, the junction kept 10 bases outside the gene matches. CDR3 DNA: TGCGCCAGCACTTCGATTGACAGGGGCCATGAGCAGTTCTTC. Translated, it gives CASTSIDRGHEQFF.

This chain links TRBV18 with TRBJ2-2; TRBD2 aligns across 9 bases. The trim removed 1 base at V and 5 bases at J, leaving 2 bases unmatched. The CDR3 runs 15 residues. The germline V gene has CDR1 KGHSH and CDR2 LQKENI. CDR3 residues: CASSPLAGVTGELFF. The CDR3 coding sequence is TGTGCCAGCTCACCACTAGCGGGAGTGACCGGGGAGCTGTTTTTT.

Comments on this clone: This specimen includes other DNA sequences encoding the same CDR3. The chain carries TRBV9 and TRBJ2-5; D not resolved. V was cut by 7 bases and J by 1 base, with 8 bases left in between. Germline values: CDR1 SGDLS, CDR2 YYNGEE. This CDR3 region has 12 residues. CDR3 coding DNA: TGTGCCAGCGCAGGCCCCCAAGAGACCCAGTACTTC. Translating gives CASAGPQETQYF.

The chain couples TRBV5-1 to TRBJ2-2; 9 bases agree with TRBD1. The CDR3 length is 18 residues. Looked up from germline, CDR1 is SGHRS and CDR2 is YFSETQ. Trimming took 1 base from V and 6 from J; bases not matched to a gene: 13. The CDR3, as DNA: TGCGCCAGCAGCTTGAAAATATCCGGGACAGGGAAACCCGGGGAGCTGTTTTTT. Protein product: CASSLKISGTGKPGELFF.

This clone has more than one count but fewer than ten. The chain couples TRBV2 to TRBJ2-2; weak D call: TRBD1 (5 bases). Germline assignment: CDR1 SNHLY and CDR2 FYNNEI. The V gene lost 7 bases and the J gene lost 7 bases, with 13 bases spanning the gap. The CDR3 consists of 13 residues. The CDR3 sequence is CASKLDSGGELFF. The CDR3 DNA reads as TGTGCCAGCAAACTCGACAGTGGCGGGGAGCTGTTTTTT. The full variable domain, in which reference TRBV2 and TRBJ2-2 provide the parts outside the CDR3, is EPEVTQTPSHQVTQMGQEVILRCVPISNHLYFYWYRQILGQKVEFLVSFYNNEISEKSEIFDDQFSVERPDGSNFTLKIRSTKLEDSAMYFCASKLDSGGELFFGEGSRLTVL.

V gene TRBV15 combines with J gene TRBJ2-6, with D uncertain. V gave up 6 bases and J gave up 0 bases, with 6 bases separating them. The CDR3 contains 14 residues. Germline-derived CDR1 and CDR2 are LNHNV and YYDKDF (reference sequence). Here the CDR3 reads CATSNPSGANVLTF. In DNA, the CDR3 is TGTGCCACCAGTAATCCCTCTGGGGCCAACGTCCTGACTTTC.